A selection of T cell receptor beta chains follows, all from one sample in a study of cytomegalovirus exposure and HLA in healthy donors. The table came from immunoSEQ multiplex PCR; TCRdb's copy has only in-frame clones and leaves some out. Here the sample spans roughly 130,000 clones, around four fifths being singletons. Specimen: PBMCs. These receptors originate from a woman aged 30 to 39 in good health and CMV-seronegative. Both conserved end residues are part of each CDR3. A D gene is named only where the DNA matches it firmly. Part of the rows lack a size; the others show once, few, many or a class for expanded clones.

D: .
J: TRBJ2-7
V: TRBV14
size: once
DNA: TGTGCCAGCAGCCTGAAATCTCGGGAATTTAGAAACGAGCAGTACTTC
CDR3: CASSLKSREFRNEQYF

D: .
J: TRBJ1-1
V: TRBV5-1
size: .
DNA: TGCGCCAGCAGCTTGGTCCCGGGGAGCGCTGAAGCTTTCTTT
CDR3: CASSLVPGSAEAFF

D: TRBD1
J: TRBJ1-5
V: TRBV28
size: .
DNA: TGTACCAGCAGACAGGGGGCTGATCAGCCCCAGCATTTT
CDR3: CTSRQGADQPQHF

D: TRBD2
J: TRBJ2-5
V: TRBV7-6
size: .
DNA: TGTGCCAGCAGCTTGACTAGCGGGGGCCAAAAAGAGACCCAGTACTTC
CDR3: CASSLTSGGQKETQYF

D: TRBD1
J: TRBJ2-5
V: TRBV6-1
size: .
DNA: TGTGCCAGCAGTGAAGGACAGGGGGAAGAGACCCAGTACTTC
CDR3: CASSEGQGEETQYF

D: .
J: TRBJ2-3
V: TRBV4-1
size: .
DNA: TGCGCCAGCAGCCAAAGGGGGGGAGCAGATACGCAGTATTTT
CDR3: CASSQRGGADTQYF

D: .
J: TRBJ2-7
V: TRBV11-2
size: many
DNA: TGTGCCAGCAGGCTGGACAAATCCTACGAGCAGTACTTC
CDR3: CASRLDKSYEQYF

D: TRBD1
J: TRBJ2-5
V: TRBV7-9
size: .
DNA: TGTGCCAGCAGCTTAGGGGACAGCCTCCAAGAGACCCAGTACTTC
CDR3: CASSLGDSLQETQYF

D: TRBD1
J: TRBJ1-6
V: TRBV30
size: few
DNA: TGTGCCTGGAGGGTTACAGGGGCCGTCTCACCCCTCCACTTT
CDR3: CAWRVTGAVSPLHF

D: TRBD1
J: TRBJ1-1
V: TRBV7-9
size: few
DNA: TGTGCCAGCAGCCCCTGGACAGGGAAGAACACTGAAGCTTTCTTT
CDR3: CASSPWTGKNTEAFF

D: .
J: TRBJ2-6
V: TRBV5-1
size: .
DNA: TGCGCCAGCAGCCCGGACAGCACCTTCTATTCTGGGGCCAACGTCCTGACTTTC
CDR3: CASSPDSTFYSGANVLTF

D: TRBD1
J: TRBJ1-5
V: TRBV4-3
size: .
DNA: TGCGCCAGCAGCCAAGATCAGGGGGAGGGCAATCAGCCCCAGCATTTT
CDR3: CASSQDQGEGNQPQHF

D: TRBD1
J: TRBJ2-7
V: TRBV5-1
size: .
DNA: TGCGCCAGCAGCAAACTGGGGGGACAGGATACCTACGAGCAGTACTTC
CDR3: CASSKLGGQDTYEQYF

D: TRBD1
J: TRBJ1-2
V: TRBV5-4
size: .
DNA: TGTGCCAGCAGCCCACGACAGGGGTCCACCTATGGCTACACCTTC
CDR3: CASSPRQGSTYGYTF

D: .
J: TRBJ1-1
V: TRBV27
size: .
DNA: TGTGCCAGCAGTTTTAAAGGGGCGAACACTGAAGCTTTCTTT
CDR3: CASSFKGANTEAFF

D: .
J: TRBJ1-4
V: TRBV5-1
size: .
DNA: TGCGCCAGCAGCTCCTCGGGGGTGACTAATGAAAAACTGTTTTTT
CDR3: CASSSSGVTNEKLFF

D: .
J: TRBJ2-7
V: TRBV5-1
size: .
DNA: TGCGCCAGCAGCCGAACCGCGGGGAGCTCCTACGAGCAGTACTTC
CDR3: CASSRTAGSSYEQYF

D: TRBD1
J: TRBJ2-2
V: TRBV15
size: .
DNA: TGTGCCACCAGCAGAGGGACAGGGGTGTACGTCGGGGAGCTGTTTTTT
CDR3: CATSRGTGVYVGELFF

D: TRBD1
J: TRBJ1-5
V: TRBV7-6
size: .
DNA: TGTGCCAGCAGCTTAAGGCTGGACAGGCCGAGCCAGCCCCAGCATTTT
CDR3: CASSLRLDRPSQPQHF

D: TRBD1
J: TRBJ1-6
V: TRBV7-6
size: .
DNA: TGTGCCAGCAGCGTTAACAGGGGTTCACCCCTCCACTTT
CDR3: CASSVNRGSPLHF

D: .
J: TRBJ1-5
V: TRBV2
size: .
DNA: TGTGCCAGCAGTGAACAGGGAAATCAGCCCCAGCATTTT
CDR3: CASSEQGNQPQHF

D: TRBD1
J: TRBJ2-2
V: TRBV7-8
size: .
DNA: TGTGCCAGCAGCTTTTCATCCGGGACAGGGTCGATGGCCGGGGAGCTGTTTTTT
CDR3: CASSFSSGTGSMAGELFF

D: .
J: TRBJ1-5
V: TRBV6-1
size: .
DNA: TGTGCCAGCAGTGGTAGGACAAATAGCAATCAGCCCCAGCATTTT
CDR3: CASSGRTNSNQPQHF

D: .
J: TRBJ1-1
V: TRBV5-4
size: .
DNA: TGTGCCAGCAGCTATGACAGGAACACTGAAGCTTTCTTT
CDR3: CASSYDRNTEAFF